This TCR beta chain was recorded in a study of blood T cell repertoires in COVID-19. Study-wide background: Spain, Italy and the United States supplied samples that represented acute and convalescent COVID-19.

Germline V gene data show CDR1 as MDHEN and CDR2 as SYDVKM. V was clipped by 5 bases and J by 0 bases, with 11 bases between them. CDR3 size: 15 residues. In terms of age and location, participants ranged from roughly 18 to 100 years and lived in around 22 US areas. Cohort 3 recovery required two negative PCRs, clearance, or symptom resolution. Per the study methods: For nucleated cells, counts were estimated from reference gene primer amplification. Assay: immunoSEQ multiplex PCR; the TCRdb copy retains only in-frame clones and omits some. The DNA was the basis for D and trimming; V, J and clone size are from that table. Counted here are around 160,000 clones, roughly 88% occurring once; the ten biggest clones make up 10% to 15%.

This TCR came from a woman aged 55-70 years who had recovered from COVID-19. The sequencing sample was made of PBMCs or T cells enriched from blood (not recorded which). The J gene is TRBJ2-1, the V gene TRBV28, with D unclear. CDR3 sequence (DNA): TGTGCCAGCAGTAAGAACCCTACCTCCTACAATGAGCAGTTCTTC. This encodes CASSKNPTSYNEQFF.